This entry lists 9 T cell receptor beta chains sequenced from one sample in a study of cytomegalovirus exposure and HLA in healthy donors. Amplification used 60 Vbeta primers and 13 Jbeta primers. TCRdb keeps only in-frame clones here, not all; method: immunoSEQ multiplex PCR. The sample includes 100,000 to 130,000 clones, more than 65% of them seen just once. Material for sequencing was PBMCs. The receptors stem from a man aged 30 to 45 in good health and CMV-seronegative.

The chain recombines TRBV5-1 with TRBJ1-1; D unresolved. Trimming removed 0 bases at V and 1 base at J, with 4 bases between. Per the germline V gene, CDR1 is SGHRS and CDR2 is YFSETQ. This CDR3 contains 13 residues. The CDR3 bases are TGCGCCAGCAGCTTGGGAGAGAACACTGAAGCTTTCTTT. It translates to CASSLGENTEAFF.

This clone occurred once. The J gene is TRBJ1-1, the V gene TRBV5-1; 9 bases align to TRBD1. Germline CDR1 reads SGHRS; CDR2 reads YFSETQ. The CDR3 is made up of 14 amino acids. V shed 4 bases, J shed 4 bases, and the junction held 5 bases outside the gene matches. This CDR3 is CASSRDRGGTEAFF. As DNA, the CDR3 is TGCGCCAGCAGCCGCGACAGGGGGGGCACTGAAGCTTTCTTT.

The rearrangement links TRBV9 to TRBJ2-7; 8 nucleotides align to TRBD1. This CDR3 comprises 14 residues. The junction had 6 bases not matched to a gene; V was cut back by 3 bases and J by 4 bases. Germline CDR1 reads SGDLS; CDR2 reads YYNGEE. The CDR3 nucleotides read TGTGCCAGCAGCGGCGGACAGGGCAGGTACGAGCAGTACTTC. Protein sequence: CASSGGQGRYEQYF.

This sequence joins TRBV7-6 and TRBJ2-3; TRBD2 matches at 8 bases. CDR1 is SGHVS, CDR2 FNYEAQ, per germline. V was pared by 2 bases and J by 4 bases, with 11 bases of the junction left unmatched. The CDR3 covers 17 residues. The CDR3, as DNA: TGTGCCAGCAGCTTAAGACTAGCGCCGGGAGGTGCAGATACGCAGTATTTT. It codes for CASSLRLAPGGADTQYF.

This clone was observed a single time. The genes are TRBV5-6 and TRBJ1-2; D is unclear. V lost 5 bases and J lost 4, with 9 bases in between. CDR1 and CDR2 from the germline V gene are SGHDT and YYEEEE. The CDR3 length is 12 residues. The CDR3 DNA is TGTGCCAGCAGTTCGACACTCTATGGCTACACCTTC. This gives the protein CASSSTLYGYTF.

The chain employs TRBV27 and TRBJ1-2; the D gene is possibly TRBD1 (6 bases). Germline assignment: CDR1 MNHEY and CDR2 SMNVEV (reference sequence). This CDR3 has 14 amino acids. The V gene lost 4 bases and the J gene lost 7 bases, with 16 bases spanning the gap. CDR3 residues: CASSWMGGGSGYTF. As DNA, the CDR3 is TGTGCCAGCAGTTGGATGGGAGGGGGAAGTGGCTACACCTTC.

The rearrangement joins TRBV6-1 to TRBJ1-6; a weak D match, TRBD1 (6 bases). CDR1 and CDR2 from the germline V gene are MNHNS and SASEGT. The CDR3 is 14 amino acids. Between the trimmed V and J ends, which lost 2 bases and 9 bases, there was a span of 11 bases. The CDR3 bases are TGTGCCAGCAGTGAATGGACAGCCGGTTCACCCCTCCACTTT. Protein sequence: CASSEWTAGSPLHF.

The genes are TRBV5-1 and TRBJ2-1; TRBD2 might be the D (6 bases). Germline CDR1 is SGHRS and CDR2 is YFSETQ. V gave up 0 bases and J gave up 4 bases, with 11 bases separating them. This CDR3 is 15 amino acids long. The DNA of the CDR3 is TGCGCCAGCAGCTTGGACGCAGGGACTTACAATGAGCAGTTCTTC. Its translation is CASSLDAGTYNEQFF.

The V gene is TRBV13, the J gene TRBJ1-2, with D hard to call. Trimming took 5 bases from V and 4 from J, leaving 11 bases between them. The V gene's germline CDR1 is PRHDT and CDR2 FYEKMQ (reference sequence). This CDR3 has 13 amino acids. CDR3 in DNA: TGTGCCAGCAGCCCCCGACAAAGCTATGGCTACACCTTC. The encoded protein is CASSPRQSYGYTF.